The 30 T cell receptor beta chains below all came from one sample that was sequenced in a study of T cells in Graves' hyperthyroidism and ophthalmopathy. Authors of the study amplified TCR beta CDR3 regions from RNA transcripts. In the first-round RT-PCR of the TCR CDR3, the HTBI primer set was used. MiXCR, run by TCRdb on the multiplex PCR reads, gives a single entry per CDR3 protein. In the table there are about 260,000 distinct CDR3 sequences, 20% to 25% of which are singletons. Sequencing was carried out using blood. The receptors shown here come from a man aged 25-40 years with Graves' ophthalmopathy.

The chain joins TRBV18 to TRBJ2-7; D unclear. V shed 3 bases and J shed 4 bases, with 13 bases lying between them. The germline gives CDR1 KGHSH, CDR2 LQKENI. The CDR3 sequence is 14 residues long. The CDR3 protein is CASSPASMIYEQYF. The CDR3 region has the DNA TGTGCCAGCTCACCGGCCAGCATGATATACGAGCAGTACTTC.

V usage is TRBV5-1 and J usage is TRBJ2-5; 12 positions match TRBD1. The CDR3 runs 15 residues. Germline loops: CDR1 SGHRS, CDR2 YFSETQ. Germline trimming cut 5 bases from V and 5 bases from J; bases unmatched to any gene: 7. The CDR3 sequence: CASSWGQGALETQYF. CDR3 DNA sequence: TGCGCCAGCAGTTGGGGACAGGGGGCTTTGGAGACCCAGTACTTC.

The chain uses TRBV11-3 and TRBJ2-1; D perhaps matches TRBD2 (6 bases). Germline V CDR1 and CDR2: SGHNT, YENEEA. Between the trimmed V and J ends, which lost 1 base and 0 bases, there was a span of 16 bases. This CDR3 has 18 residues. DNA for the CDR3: TGTGCCAGCAGCTTAGGCCTTAGCGGTGAGAGCTCCTACAATGAGCAGTTCTTC. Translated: CASSLGLSGESSYNEQFF. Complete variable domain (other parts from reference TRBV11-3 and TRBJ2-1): EAGVVQSPRYKIIEKKQPVAFWCNPISGHNTLYWYLQNLGQGPELLIRYENEEAVDDSQLPKDRFSAERLKGVDSTLKIQPAELGDSAVYLCASSLGLSGESSYNEQFFGPGTRLTVL.

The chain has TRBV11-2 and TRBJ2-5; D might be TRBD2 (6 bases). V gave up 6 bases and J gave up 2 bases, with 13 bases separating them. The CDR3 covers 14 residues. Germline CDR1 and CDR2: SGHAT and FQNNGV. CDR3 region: CASRYPGGQETQYF. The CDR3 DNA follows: TGTGCCAGCAGATACCCCGGGGGTCAAGAGACCCAGTACTTC.

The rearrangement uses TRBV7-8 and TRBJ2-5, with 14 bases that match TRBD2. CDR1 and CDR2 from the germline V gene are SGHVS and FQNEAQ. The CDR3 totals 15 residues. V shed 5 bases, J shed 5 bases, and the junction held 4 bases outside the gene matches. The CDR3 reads CASSTGTSGSETQYF. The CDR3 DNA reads TGTGCCAGCAGCACCGGGACTAGCGGGAGTGAGACCCAGTACTTC.

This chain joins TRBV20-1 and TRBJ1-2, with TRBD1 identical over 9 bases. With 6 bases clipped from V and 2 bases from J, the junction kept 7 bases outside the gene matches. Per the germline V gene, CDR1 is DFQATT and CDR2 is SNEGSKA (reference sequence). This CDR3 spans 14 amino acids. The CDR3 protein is CSAVGQGFNYGYTF. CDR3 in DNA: TGCAGTGCAGTGGGACAGGGTTTCAACTATGGCTACACCTTC.

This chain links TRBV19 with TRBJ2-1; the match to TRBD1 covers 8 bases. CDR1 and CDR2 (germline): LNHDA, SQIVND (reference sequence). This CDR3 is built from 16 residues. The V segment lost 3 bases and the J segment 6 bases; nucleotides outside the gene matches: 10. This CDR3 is CASSIRTVTGGNEQFF. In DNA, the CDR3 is TGTGCCAGTAGTATCCGTACCGTAACAGGGGGCAATGAGCAGTTCTTC.

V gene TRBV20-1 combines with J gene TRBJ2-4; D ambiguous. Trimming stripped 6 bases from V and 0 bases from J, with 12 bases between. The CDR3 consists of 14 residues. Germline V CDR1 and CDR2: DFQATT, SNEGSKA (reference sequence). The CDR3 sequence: CSALARPAKNIQYF. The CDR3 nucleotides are TGCAGTGCCCTGGCCCGACCAGCCAAAAACATTCAGTACTTC.

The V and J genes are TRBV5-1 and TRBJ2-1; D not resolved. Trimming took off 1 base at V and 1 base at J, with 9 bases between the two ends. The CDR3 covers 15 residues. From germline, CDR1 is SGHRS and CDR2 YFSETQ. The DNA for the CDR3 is TGCGCCAGCAGCTTGACAGTAGGGTCCTACAATGAGCAGTTCTTC. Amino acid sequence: CASSLTVGSYNEQFF.

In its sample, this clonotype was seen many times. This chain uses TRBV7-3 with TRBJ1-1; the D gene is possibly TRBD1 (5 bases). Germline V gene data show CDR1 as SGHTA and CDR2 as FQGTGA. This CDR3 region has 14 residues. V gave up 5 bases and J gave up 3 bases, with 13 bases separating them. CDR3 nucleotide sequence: TGTGCCAGCAGCCCCGACAGCCGGTACACTGAAGCTTTCTTT. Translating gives CASSPDSRYTEAFF.

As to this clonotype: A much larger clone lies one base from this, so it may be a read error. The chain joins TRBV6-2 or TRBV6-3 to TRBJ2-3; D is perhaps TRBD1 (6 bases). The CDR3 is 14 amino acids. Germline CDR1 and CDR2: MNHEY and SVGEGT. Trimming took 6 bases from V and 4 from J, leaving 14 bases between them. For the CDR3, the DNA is TGTGCCAGCAGGCAGGGGACCGGAGCAGATACGCAGTATTTT. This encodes CASRQGTGADTQYF.

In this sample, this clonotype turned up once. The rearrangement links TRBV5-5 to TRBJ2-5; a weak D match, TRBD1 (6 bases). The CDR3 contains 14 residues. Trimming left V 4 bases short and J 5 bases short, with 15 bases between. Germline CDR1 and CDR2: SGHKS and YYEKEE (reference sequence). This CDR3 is CASSQDSFWETQYF. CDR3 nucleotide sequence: TGTGCCAGCAGCCAGGACAGTTTTTGGGAGACCCAGTACTTC.

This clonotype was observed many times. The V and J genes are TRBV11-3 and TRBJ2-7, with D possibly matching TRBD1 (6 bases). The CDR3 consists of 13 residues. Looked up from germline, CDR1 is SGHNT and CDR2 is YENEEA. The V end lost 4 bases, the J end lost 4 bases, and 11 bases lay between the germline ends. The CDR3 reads CASSSEDSYEQYF. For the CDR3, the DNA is TGTGCCAGCAGCTCAGAGGACAGTTACGAGCAGTACTTC. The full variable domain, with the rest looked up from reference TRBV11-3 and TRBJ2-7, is EAGVVQSPRYKIIEKKQPVAFWCNPISGHNTLYWYLQNLGQGPELLIRYENEEAVDDSQLPKDRFSAERLKGVDSTLKIQPAELGDSAVYLCASSSEDSYEQYFGPGTRLTVT.

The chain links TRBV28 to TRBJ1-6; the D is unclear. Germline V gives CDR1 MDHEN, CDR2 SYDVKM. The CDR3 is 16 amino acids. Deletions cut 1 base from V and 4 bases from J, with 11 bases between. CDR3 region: CASSLFEGIYNSPLHF. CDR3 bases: TGTGCCAGCAGTTTATTCGAAGGGATATATAATTCACCCCTCCACTTT.

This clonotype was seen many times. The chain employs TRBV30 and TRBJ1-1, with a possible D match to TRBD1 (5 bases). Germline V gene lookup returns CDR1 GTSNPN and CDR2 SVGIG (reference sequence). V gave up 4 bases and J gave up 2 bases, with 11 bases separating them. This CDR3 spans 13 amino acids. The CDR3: CAWKGQVNTEAFF. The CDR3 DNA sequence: TGTGCCTGGAAGGGGCAGGTTAACACTGAAGCTTTCTTT.

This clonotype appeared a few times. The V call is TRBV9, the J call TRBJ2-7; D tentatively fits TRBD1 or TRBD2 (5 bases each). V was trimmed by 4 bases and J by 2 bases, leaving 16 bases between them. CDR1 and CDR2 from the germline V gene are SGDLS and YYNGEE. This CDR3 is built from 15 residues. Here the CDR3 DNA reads TGTGCCAGCAGCATAGTGGACGGGGCTCCCTACGAGCAGTACTTC. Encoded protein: CASSIVDGAPYEQYF.

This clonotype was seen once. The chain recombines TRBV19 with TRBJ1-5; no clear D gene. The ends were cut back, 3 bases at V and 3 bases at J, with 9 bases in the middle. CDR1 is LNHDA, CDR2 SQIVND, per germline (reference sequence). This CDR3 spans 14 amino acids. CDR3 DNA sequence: TGTGCCAGTAGTATGAGGGATTCCAATCAGCCCCAGCATTTT. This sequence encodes CASSMRDSNQPQHF. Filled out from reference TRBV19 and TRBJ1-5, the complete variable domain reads DGGITQSPKYLFRKEGQNVTLSCEQNLNHDAMYWYRQDPGQGLRLIYYSQIVNDFQKGDIAEGYSVSREKKESFPLTVTSAQKNPTAFYLCASSMRDSNQPQHFGDGTRLSIL.

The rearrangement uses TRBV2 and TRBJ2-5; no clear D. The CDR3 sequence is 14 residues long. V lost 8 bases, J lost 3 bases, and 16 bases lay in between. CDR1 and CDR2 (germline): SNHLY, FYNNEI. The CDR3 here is CASLTDGGKETQYF. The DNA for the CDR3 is TGTGCCAGCCTCACCGACGGCGGAAAAGAGACCCAGTACTTC.

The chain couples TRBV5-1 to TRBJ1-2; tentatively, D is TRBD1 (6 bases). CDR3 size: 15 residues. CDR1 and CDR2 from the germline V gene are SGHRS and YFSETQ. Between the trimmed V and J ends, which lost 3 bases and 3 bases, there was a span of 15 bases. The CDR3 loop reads CASSYSGSGDYGYTF. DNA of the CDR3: TGCGCCAGCAGCTACTCCGGGTCAGGGGACTATGGCTACACCTTC.

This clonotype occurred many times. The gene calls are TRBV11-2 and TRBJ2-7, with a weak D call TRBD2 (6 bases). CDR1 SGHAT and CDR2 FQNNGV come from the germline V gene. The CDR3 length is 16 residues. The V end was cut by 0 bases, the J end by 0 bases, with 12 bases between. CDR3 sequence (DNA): TGTGCCAGCAGCTTAGATCTCTCCGGGAGCTCCTACGAGCAGTACTTC. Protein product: CASSLDLSGSSYEQYF.

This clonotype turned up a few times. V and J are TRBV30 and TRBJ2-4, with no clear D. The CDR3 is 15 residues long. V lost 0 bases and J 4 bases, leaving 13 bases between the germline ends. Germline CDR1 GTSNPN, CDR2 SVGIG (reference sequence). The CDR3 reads CAWSVRALLKNIQYF. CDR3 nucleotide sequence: TGTGCCTGGAGTGTAAGGGCGTTATTGAAAAACATTCAGTACTTC.

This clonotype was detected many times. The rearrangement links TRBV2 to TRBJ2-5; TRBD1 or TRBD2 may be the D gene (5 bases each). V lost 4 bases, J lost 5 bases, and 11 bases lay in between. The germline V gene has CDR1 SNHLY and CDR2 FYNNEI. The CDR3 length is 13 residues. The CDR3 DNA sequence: TGTGCCAGCAGTGGGACAAGGGAGGAGACCCAGTACTTC. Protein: CASSGTREETQYF.

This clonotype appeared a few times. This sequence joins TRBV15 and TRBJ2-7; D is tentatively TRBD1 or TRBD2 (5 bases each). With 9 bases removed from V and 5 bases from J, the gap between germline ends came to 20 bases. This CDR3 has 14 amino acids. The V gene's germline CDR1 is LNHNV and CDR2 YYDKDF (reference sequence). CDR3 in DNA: TGTGCCACGGGCCGGTTGGCAGGGAGCCACGAGCAGTACTTC. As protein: CATGRLAGSHEQYF.

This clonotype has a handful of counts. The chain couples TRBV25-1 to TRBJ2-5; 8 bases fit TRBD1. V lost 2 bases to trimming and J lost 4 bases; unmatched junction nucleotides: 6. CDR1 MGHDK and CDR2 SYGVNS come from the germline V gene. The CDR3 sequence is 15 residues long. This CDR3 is CASSEGQGGIETQYF. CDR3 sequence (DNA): TGTGCCAGCAGTGAAGGACAGGGTGGGATAGAGACCCAGTACTTC.

In nucleotides, the CDR3 is TGTGCCAGCAGCCAAGATCGTGGGACAGGGGTTTCACCCCTCCACTTT. Translation gives CASSQDRGTGVSPLHF. V gene TRBV14 combines with J gene TRBJ1-6, with 10 positions matching TRBD1. Germline trimming cut 0 bases from V and 9 bases from J; bases unmatched to any gene: 5. Per the germline V gene, CDR1 is SGHDN and CDR2 is FVKESK. The CDR3 runs to 16 residues.

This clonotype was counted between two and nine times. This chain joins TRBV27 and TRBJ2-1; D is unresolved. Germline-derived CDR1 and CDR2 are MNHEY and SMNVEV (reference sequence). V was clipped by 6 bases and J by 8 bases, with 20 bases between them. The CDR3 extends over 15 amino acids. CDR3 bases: TGTGCCAGCAGGCCTCCCCGAGCGTTAGTGGATGAGCAGTTCTTC. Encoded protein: CASRPPRALVDEQFF.

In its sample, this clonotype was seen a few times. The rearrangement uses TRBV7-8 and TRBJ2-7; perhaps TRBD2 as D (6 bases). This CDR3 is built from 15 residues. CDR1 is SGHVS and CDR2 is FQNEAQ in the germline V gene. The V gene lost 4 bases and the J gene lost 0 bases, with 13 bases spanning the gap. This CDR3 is CASSSAHGSSYEQYF. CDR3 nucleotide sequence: TGTGCCAGCAGCTCAGCCCACGGGAGCTCCTACGAGCAGTACTTC.

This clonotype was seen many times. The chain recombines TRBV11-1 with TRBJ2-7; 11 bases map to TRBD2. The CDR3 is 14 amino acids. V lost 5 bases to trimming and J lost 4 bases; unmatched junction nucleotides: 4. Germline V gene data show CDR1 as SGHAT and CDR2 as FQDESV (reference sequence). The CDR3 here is CASSRLAGGYEQYF. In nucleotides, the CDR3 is TGTGCCAGCAGCCGGCTAGCGGGAGGTTACGAGCAGTACTTC.

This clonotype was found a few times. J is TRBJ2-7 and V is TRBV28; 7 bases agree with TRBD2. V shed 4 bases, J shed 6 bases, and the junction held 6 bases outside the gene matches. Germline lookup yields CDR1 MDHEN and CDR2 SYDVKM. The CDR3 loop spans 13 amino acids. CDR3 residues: CASSSGRSREQYF. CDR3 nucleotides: TGTGCCAGCAGTTCCGGGAGGTCCCGCGAGCAGTACTTC. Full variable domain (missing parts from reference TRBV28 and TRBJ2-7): DVKVTQSSRYLVKRTGEKVFLECVQDMDHENMFWYRQDPGLGLRLIYFSYDVKMKEKGDIPEGYSVSREKKERFSLILESASTNQTSMYLCASSSGRSREQYFGPGTRLTVT.

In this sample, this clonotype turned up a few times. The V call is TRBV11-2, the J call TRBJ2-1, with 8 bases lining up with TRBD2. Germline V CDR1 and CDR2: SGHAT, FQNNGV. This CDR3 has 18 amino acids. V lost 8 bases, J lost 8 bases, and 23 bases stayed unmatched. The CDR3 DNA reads TGTGCCAGCGGCCTTCGAGGTGGTAGCGGGACCCTAAGGTATGAGCAGTTCTTC. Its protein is CASGLRGGSGTLRYEQFF.